Only a few counts were recorded for the clone carrying this T cell receptor (beta chain). Germline values: CDR1 SQVTM, CDR2 ANQGSEA. This CDR3 is built from 13 residues. The V and J ends lost 4 bases and 4 bases, in that order; junction bases with no gene match: 3. Only in-frame clones appear in the TCRdb table, and some are missing; sequencing was by immunoSEQ multiplex PCR. The data contain 75,000 to 90,000 clones, nearly 95% of them singletons. This record comes from a study of technical replicates of blood from several donors. V gene TRBV29-1 combines with J gene TRBJ1-1; 10 bases map to TRBD1. The sample taken for sequencing was T cells isolated from PBMCs. The receptor was derived from a human donor in good health. CDR3 DNA: TGCAGCGTTGCCAGGACAGGGGGCACTGAAGCTTTCTTT. It specifies CSVARTGGTEAFF.